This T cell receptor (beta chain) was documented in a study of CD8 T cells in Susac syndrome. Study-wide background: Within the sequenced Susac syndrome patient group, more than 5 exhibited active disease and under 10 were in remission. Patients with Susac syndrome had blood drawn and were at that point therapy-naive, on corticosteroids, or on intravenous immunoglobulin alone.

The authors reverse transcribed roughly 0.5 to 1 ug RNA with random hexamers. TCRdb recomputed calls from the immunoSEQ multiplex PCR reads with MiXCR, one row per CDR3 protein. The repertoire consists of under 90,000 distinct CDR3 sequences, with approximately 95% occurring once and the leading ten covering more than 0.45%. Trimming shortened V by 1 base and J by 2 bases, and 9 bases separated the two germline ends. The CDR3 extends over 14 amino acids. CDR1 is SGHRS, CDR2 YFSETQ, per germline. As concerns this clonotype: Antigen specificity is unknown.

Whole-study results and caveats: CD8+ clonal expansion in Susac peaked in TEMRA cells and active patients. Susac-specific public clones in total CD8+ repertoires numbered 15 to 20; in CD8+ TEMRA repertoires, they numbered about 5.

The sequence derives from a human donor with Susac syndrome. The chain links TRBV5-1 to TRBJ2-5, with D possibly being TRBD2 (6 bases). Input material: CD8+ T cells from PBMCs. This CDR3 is CASSLSGQQETQYF. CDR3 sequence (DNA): TGCGCCAGCAGCTTGAGCGGGCAGCAAGAGACCCAGTACTTC.